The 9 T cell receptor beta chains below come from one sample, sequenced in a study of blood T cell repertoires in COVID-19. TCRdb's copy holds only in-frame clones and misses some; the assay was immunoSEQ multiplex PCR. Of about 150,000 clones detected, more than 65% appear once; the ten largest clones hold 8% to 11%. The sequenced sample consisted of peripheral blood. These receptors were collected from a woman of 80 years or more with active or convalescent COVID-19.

CDR3 coding DNA: TGTGCCAGTAAGCCGGGACAGACGAAGACCGAAGCTTTCTTT. Translated, it gives CASKPGQTKTEAFF. V is TRBV19 and J is TRBJ1-1; TRBD1 agrees at 7 bases. After removal of 7 bases from V and 8 bases from J, the junction contained 13 bases not matched to a gene. The germline V gene has CDR1 LNHDA and CDR2 SQIVND (reference sequence). The CDR3 totals 14 residues.

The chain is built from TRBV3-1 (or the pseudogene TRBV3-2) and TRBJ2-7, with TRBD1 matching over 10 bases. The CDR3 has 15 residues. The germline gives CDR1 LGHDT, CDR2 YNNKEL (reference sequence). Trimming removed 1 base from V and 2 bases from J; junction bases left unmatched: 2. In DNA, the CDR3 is TGTGCCAGCAGCCAAGCGGGACAGGGGACCTACGAGCAGTACTTC. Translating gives CASSQAGQGTYEQYF.

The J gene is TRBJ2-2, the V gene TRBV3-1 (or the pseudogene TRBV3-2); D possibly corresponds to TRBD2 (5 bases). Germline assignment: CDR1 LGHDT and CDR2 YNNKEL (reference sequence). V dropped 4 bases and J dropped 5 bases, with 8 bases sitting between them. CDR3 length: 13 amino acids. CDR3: CASSRQRTGELFF. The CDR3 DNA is TGTGCCAGCAGCCGTCAGCGGACCGGGGAGCTGTTTTTT.

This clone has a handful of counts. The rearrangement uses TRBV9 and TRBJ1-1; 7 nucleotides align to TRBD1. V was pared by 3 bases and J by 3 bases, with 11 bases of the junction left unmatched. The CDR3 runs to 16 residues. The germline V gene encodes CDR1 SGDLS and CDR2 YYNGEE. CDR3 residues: CASSALQGVGDTEAFF. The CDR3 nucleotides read TGTGCCAGCAGCGCCCTCCAGGGGGTTGGGGACACTGAAGCTTTCTTT.

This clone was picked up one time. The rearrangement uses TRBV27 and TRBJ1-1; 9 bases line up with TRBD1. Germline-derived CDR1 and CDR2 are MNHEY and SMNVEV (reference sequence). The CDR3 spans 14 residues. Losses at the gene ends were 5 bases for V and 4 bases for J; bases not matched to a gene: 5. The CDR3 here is CASSPRTGVTEAFF. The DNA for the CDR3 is TGTGCCAGCAGTCCCAGGACAGGGGTCACTGAAGCTTTCTTT.

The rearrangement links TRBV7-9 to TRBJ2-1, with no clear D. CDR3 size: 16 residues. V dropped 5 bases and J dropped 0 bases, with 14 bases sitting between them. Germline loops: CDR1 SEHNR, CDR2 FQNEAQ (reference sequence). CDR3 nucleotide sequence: TGTGCCAGCAGCAACACGGCGTACAGCTCCTACAATGAGCAGTTCTTC. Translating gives CASSNTAYSSYNEQFF.

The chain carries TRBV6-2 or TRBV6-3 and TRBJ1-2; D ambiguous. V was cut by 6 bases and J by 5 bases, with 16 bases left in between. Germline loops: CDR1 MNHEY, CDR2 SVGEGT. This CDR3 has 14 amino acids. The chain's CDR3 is CASSNYNEAYGYTF. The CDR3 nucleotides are TGTGCCAGCAGCAACTACAACGAGGCGTATGGCTACACCTTC.

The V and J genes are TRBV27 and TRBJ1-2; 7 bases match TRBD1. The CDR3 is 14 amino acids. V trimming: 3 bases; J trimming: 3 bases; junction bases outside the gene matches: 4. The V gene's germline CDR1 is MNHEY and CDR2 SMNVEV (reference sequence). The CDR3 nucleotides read TGTGCCAGCAGTTTCAAGGGGGCTGACTATGGCTACACCTTC. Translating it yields CASSFKGADYGYTF.

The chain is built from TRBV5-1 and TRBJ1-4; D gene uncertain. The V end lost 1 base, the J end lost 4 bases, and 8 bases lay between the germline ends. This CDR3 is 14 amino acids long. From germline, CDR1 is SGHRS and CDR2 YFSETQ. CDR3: CASSLTVRNEKLFF. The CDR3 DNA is TGCGCCAGCAGCTTGACAGTGCGTAATGAAAAACTGTTTTTT. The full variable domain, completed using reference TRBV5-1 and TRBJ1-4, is KAGVTQTPRYLIKTRGQQVTLSCSPISGHRSVSWYQQTPGQGLQFLFEYFSETQRNKGNFPGRFSGRQFSNSRSEMNVSTLELGDSALYLCASSLTVRNEKLFFGSGTQLSVL.